The 12 T cell receptor beta chains below all came from one sample that was sequenced in a study of T-cell reconstitution after alpha-beta-depleted transplantation in children. Unique molecular identifiers were used to barcode this TCRbeta library. TCRdb redid the calling of the PCR reads with MiXCR, one entry per CDR3 protein. The profile shows about 200,000 distinct CDR3 sequences, about 6% of them singletons. Material: PBMCs, obtained before TCRalphabeta/CD19-depleted stem cell transplant. These receptors were collected from a girl in the first two years of life with combined immunodeficiency, due to receive a stem cell transplant.

This clonotype was counted ten times or more. The chain couples TRBV30 to TRBJ2-1; D is undetermined. CDR1 is GTSNPN, CDR2 SVGIG, per germline (reference sequence). The CDR3 extends over 15 amino acids. Trimming left V 1 base short and J 0 bases short, with 10 bases between. The CDR3 loop reads CAWSGSSGSYNEQFF. The CDR3 region has the DNA TGTGCCTGGAGTGGTTCTTCAGGCTCCTACAATGAGCAGTTCTTC.

This clonotype was counted ten times or more. CDR3 protein: CSARDRRGLAGNQETQYF. In nucleotides, the CDR3 is TGCAGTGCTAGAGACCGTCGAGGACTAGCGGGAAACCAAGAGACCCAGTACTTC. The chain has TRBV20-1 and TRBJ2-5, with 12 nucleotides matching TRBD2. V was clipped by 0 bases and J by 0 bases; unmatched bases: 8. Per the germline V gene, CDR1 is DFQATT and CDR2 is SNEGSKA (reference sequence). This CDR3 spans 18 amino acids.

J is TRBJ2-7 and V is TRBV4-1; 13 bases fit TRBD2. The trim removed 4 bases at V and 3 bases at J, leaving 6 bases unmatched. Germline CDR1 reads MGHRA; CDR2 reads YSYEKL. This CDR3 comprises 16 residues. DNA of the CDR3: TGCGCCAGCAGCCTGGGACTAGCGGGAAGTGGCTACGAGCAGTACTTC. This sequence encodes CASSLGLAGSGYEQYF.

This clonotype was seen at least ten times. Written as DNA, the CDR3 is TGTGCCAGCACCCCACTCGAGGGCACCTTAGAAGAGACCCAGTACTTC. Its protein product is CASTPLEGTLEETQYF. This rearrangement joins TRBV28 to TRBJ2-5; a possible D gene is TRBD2 (5 bases). Germline values: CDR1 MDHEN, CDR2 SYDVKM. The CDR3 sequence is 16 residues long. Trimming cost V 7 bases and J 3 bases, with 21 bases left between them.

Ten or more counts support this clonotype. The chain carries TRBV6-6 and TRBJ2-5; D unresolved. Per the germline V gene, CDR1 is MNHNY and CDR2 is SVGAGI (reference sequence). The CDR3 length is 13 residues. V lost 2 bases, J lost 5 bases, and 9 bases lay in between. CDR3 loop: CASSYIGQETQYF. The DNA for the CDR3 is TGTGCCAGCAGTTACATCGGGCAGGAGACCCAGTACTTC.

The sample holds many counts of this clonotype. The chain uses TRBV11-1 and TRBJ2-3; a weak D match, TRBD2 (6 bases). The germline V gene encodes CDR1 SGHAT and CDR2 FQDESV (reference sequence). With 2 bases removed from V and 1 base from J, the gap between germline ends came to 19 bases. The CDR3 totals 18 residues. The CDR3 DNA reads as TGTGCCAGCAGCTTATACCTCTATTCAGCGGGCCGCACAGATACGCAGTATTTT. Its protein is CASSLYLYSAGRTDTQYF.

This clonotype was counted ten times or more. This chain uses TRBV12-3 or TRBV12-4 with TRBJ1-5; TRBD1 is a possible D gene (6 bases). The V gene lost 3 bases and the J gene lost 6 bases, with 12 bases spanning the gap. The CDR3 is 14 residues long. In DNA form, the CDR3 reads TGTGCCAGCAGTTTTTGGGGGGCTACTCAGCCCCAGCATTTT. Its translation: CASSFWGATQPQHF.

This clonotype was detected only a few times. The chain carries TRBV4-1 and TRBJ2-7; either TRBD1 or TRBD2 may fit D (6 bases each). The V end lost 0 bases, the J end lost 3 bases, and 21 bases lay between the germline ends. The CDR3 has 18 amino acids. Per germline, CDR1 MGHRA and CDR2 YSYEKL. The chain's CDR3 is CASSQDGGRILVNYEQYF. The CDR3 DNA sequence: TGCGCCAGCAGCCAAGATGGGGGGCGGATTCTTGTCAACTACGAGCAGTACTTC.

The table lists this clonotype with many counts. The rearrangement links TRBV6-1 to TRBJ2-5, with D tentatively TRBD1 (6 bases). Germline-derived CDR1 and CDR2 are MNHNS and SASEGT. CDR3 length: 14 amino acids. V lost 4 bases and J lost 1, with 10 bases in between. CDR3 DNA sequence: TGTGCCAGCAGTGCCAGGGGTTCCCAAGAGACCCAGTACTTC. This sequence encodes CASSARGSQETQYF.

In its sample, this clonotype was seen many times. J is TRBJ2-1 and V is TRBV5-4; D may be TRBD2 (6 bases). The germline V gene has CDR1 SGHNT and CDR2 YYREEE (reference sequence). V lost 4 bases and J 8 bases, leaving 19 bases between the germline ends. CDR3 length equals 15 residues. CDR3 nucleotide sequence: TGTGCCAGCAGCACGCTGACTAGTTTTCGGGATGAGCAGTTCTTC. It translates to CASSTLTSFRDEQFF.

This clonotype was seen repeatedly, ten times or more. The chain couples TRBV12-3 or TRBV12-4 to TRBJ2-2; TRBD1 is a possible D gene (6 bases). The ends were cut back, 5 bases at V and 4 bases at J, with 8 bases in the middle. The CDR3 has 13 residues. CDR3 protein: CASSTGLTGELFF. DNA for the CDR3: TGTGCCAGCAGTACAGGGCTCACCGGGGAGCTGTTTTTT.

This clonotype was seen ten or more times. The chain links TRBV28 to TRBJ2-7; D unclear. With 5 bases removed from V and 2 bases from J, the gap between germline ends came to 22 bases. The CDR3 is 17 residues long. In germline, CDR1 is MDHEN, CDR2 SYDVKM. In nucleotides, the CDR3 is TGTGCCAGCAGTCCCGCGAGGATCGCATTAGACCCCTACGAGCAGTACTTC. Translating it yields CASSPARIALDPYEQYF.